These 30 T cell receptor beta chains share one sample of origin, sequenced in a study of Ad26.COV2.S vaccination and SARS-CoV-2 variants. TCRdb keeps only in-frame clones here, not all; method: immunoSEQ multiplex PCR. The table shows about 470,000 clones, with roughly 87% occurring only once. The treatment was: 15 to 20 received Ad26.COV2.S at low or high dose, single or two shots; roughly 5 received placebo; per-sample allocation not given. Sampling occurred on day 63 after the first vaccine or placebo injection. This material consisted of peripheral blood, taken in a trial of Ad26.COV2.S vaccine versus placebo. These receptors all come from a person aged 18-60 years who received the Ad26.COV2.S COVID-19 vaccine or a placebo.

The rearrangement joins TRBV4-3 to TRBJ2-7; 9 bases are shared with TRBD1. The germline V gene encodes CDR1 LGHNA and CDR2 YSLEER. With V trimmed by 3 bases and J by 3 bases, 6 bases remained unmatched. This CDR3 has 15 amino acids. The CDR3 sequence is CASSQLDRGDYEQYF. The CDR3 nucleotides are TGCGCCAGCAGCCAGCTGGACAGGGGAGACTACGAGCAGTACTTC.

The gene calls are TRBV16 and TRBJ2-1; 8 nucleotides match TRBD2. The CDR3 has 17 amino acids. Trimming removed 2 bases from V and 1 base from J; junction bases left unmatched: 7. From germline, CDR1 is KGHSY and CDR2 FQNENV. CDR3 bases: TGTGCCAGCAGCCAACCAGCGGGAGAGGAGTCCTACAATGAGCAGTTCTTC. It encodes CASSQPAGEESYNEQFF.

The chain has TRBV30 and TRBJ2-7; tentatively, D is TRBD2 (5 bases). From germline, CDR1 is GTSNPN and CDR2 SVGIG (reference sequence). CDR3 length: 12 residues. The V and J ends lost 4 bases and 1 base respectively, with 8 bases between them. DNA of the CDR3: TGTGCCTGGAACCGGGGATCCTACGAGCAGTACTTC. Protein: CAWNRGSYEQYF.

The V gene is TRBV6-2 or TRBV6-3, the J gene TRBJ1-5, with TRBD1 matching 7 bases. J lost 7 bases, V lost 2 bases, and 5 bases had no gene match. Germline CDR1 reads MNHEY; CDR2 reads SVGEGT. This CDR3 region has 14 residues. The DNA of the CDR3 is TGTGCCAGCAGTTACGAAGGGGGCAGGCAGCCCCAGCATTTT. It specifies CASSYEGGRQPQHF.

CDR3 bases: TGTGCCAGTAGTGACCTTGGGTTGGCCAAAAACATTCAGTACTTC. It encodes CASSDLGLAKNIQYF. This chain connects TRBV19 to TRBJ2-4, with D hard to call. The length of the CDR3 is 15 residues. Germline V gene data show CDR1 as LNHDA and CDR2 as SQIVND (reference sequence). V dropped 5 bases and J dropped 1 base, with 12 bases sitting between them. Variable domain in full (rest from reference TRBV19 and TRBJ2-4): DGGITQSPKYLFRKEGQNVTLSCEQNLNHDAMYWYRQDPGQGLRLIYYSQIVNDFQKGDIAEGYSVSREKKESFPLTVTSAQKNPTAFYLCASSDLGLAKNIQYFGAGTRLSVL.

V usage is TRBV6-2 or TRBV6-3 and J usage is TRBJ1-2; D remains ambiguous. Germline V gene data show CDR1 as MNHEY and CDR2 as SVGEGT. Trimming took off 2 bases at V and 8 bases at J, with 12 bases between the two ends. The CDR3 is 13 amino acids. The CDR3 DNA sequence: TGTGCCAGCAGTTACGACGAGAGGAGGGGCTACACCTTC. It codes for CASSYDERRGYTF.

This chain uses TRBV3-1 (or the pseudogene TRBV3-2) with TRBJ2-3; tentative D call: TRBD1 (5 bases). Trimming took 6 bases from V and 2 from J, leaving 12 bases between them. CDR3 size: 14 residues. CDR1 and CDR2 from the germline V gene are LGHDT and YNNKEL (reference sequence). Written as DNA, the CDR3 is TGTGCCAGCAGAGGGGATCCCCACACAGATACGCAGTATTTT. Translation gives CASRGDPHTDTQYF.

The chain recombines TRBV5-8 with TRBJ2-5; 12 bases line up with TRBD2. The CDR3 is made up of 18 amino acids. In germline, CDR1 is SGHTS, CDR2 YDEGEE. Losses at the gene ends were 2 bases for V and 5 bases for J; bases not matched to a gene: 13. The DNA of the CDR3 is TGTGCCAGCAGCTTCTCTGGACTAGCGGGACAATTTAGGGAGACCCAGTACTTC. Its translation is CASSFSGLAGQFRETQYF.

The gene calls are TRBV18 and TRBJ2-5; possibly TRBD1 for D (6 bases). The CDR3 is 14 residues long. V lost 2 bases, J lost 1 base, and 8 bases lay in between. Germline V gives CDR1 KGHSH, CDR2 LQKENI. CDR3 nucleotide sequence: TGTGCCAGCTCACCAGCGGACAGCCAAGAGACCCAGTACTTC. The encoded protein is CASSPADSQETQYF.

This chain connects TRBV19 to TRBJ1-6; a weak D match, TRBD1 (5 bases). Deletions cut 8 bases from V and 5 bases from J, with 16 bases between. The CDR3 extends over 15 amino acids. CDR1 is LNHDA and CDR2 is SQIVND in the germline V gene (reference sequence). The CDR3 sequence is CASSGGGTNNSPLHF. As DNA, the CDR3 is TGTGCCAGTTCAGGAGGAGGGACTAATAATTCACCCCTCCACTTT.

This chain connects TRBV7-8 to TRBJ1-4; 8 positions match TRBD1. V gave up 0 bases and J gave up 3 bases; unmatched junction bases: 3. CDR3 size: 16 residues. In germline, CDR1 is SGHVS, CDR2 FQNEAQ. CDR3 DNA: TGTGCCAGCAGCTTAGCCACAGGGGGGCCTAATGAAAAACTGTTTTTT. Its protein is CASSLATGGPNEKLFF.

This clone was found once. The chain is built from TRBV23-1 and TRBJ2-7; 7 bases are a match to TRBD1. TRBV23-1 is annotated as an ORF whose role is uncertain. This CDR3 is 17 amino acids long. Trimming removed 6 bases from V and 0 bases from J; junction bases left unmatched: 14. The CDR3 spells CASSPPVLDRSSYEQYF. The DNA for the CDR3 is TGCGCCAGCAGCCCACCCGTATTGGACAGGAGCTCCTACGAGCAGTACTTC.

The chain links TRBV2 to TRBJ2-6; 10 positions match TRBD1. V was pared by 11 bases and J by 4 bases, with 2 bases of the junction left unmatched. CDR1 SNHLY and CDR2 FYNNEI come from the germline V gene. The CDR3 length is 13 residues. The CDR3 sequence is CAGTGAGANVLTF. CDR3 DNA: TGTGCCGGGACAGGGGCCGGGGCCAACGTCCTGACTTTC.

The chain couples TRBV6-5 to TRBJ1-2; 7 nucleotides align to TRBD1. CDR1 and CDR2 from the germline V gene are MNHEY and SVGAGI. V lost 5 bases to trimming and J lost 7 bases; unmatched junction nucleotides: 10. CDR3 length: 14 residues. The CDR3 loop reads CASSTTGSQGGYTF. The CDR3 DNA reads as TGTGCCAGCAGTACGACAGGGAGTCAGGGTGGCTACACCTTC.

V usage is TRBV4-2 and J usage is TRBJ2-5; 9 nucleotides agree with TRBD2. Germline-derived CDR1 and CDR2 are LGHNA and YNFKEQ. The CDR3 is 18 residues long. V trimming: 0 bases; J trimming: 2 bases; junction bases outside the gene matches: 10. The CDR3 is CASSQELAGGAEQETQYF. The CDR3 nucleotides are TGTGCCAGCAGCCAAGAACTTGCGGGAGGGGCGGAACAAGAGACCCAGTACTTC.

This clone was counted between two and nine times. The CDR3 DNA sequence: TGTGCCAGCAGCTTGGAGCGCACTATGGGAAACACCATATATTTT. It is translated as CASSLERTMGNTIYF. The chain joins TRBV7-2 to TRBJ1-3; D is unclear. CDR3 length equals 15 residues. Trimming took 3 bases from V and 4 from J, leaving 13 bases between them. Germline CDR1 reads SGHTA; CDR2 reads FQGNSA. The full variable domain, completed using reference TRBV7-2 and TRBJ1-3, is GAGVSQSPSNKVTEKGKDVELRCDPISGHTALYWYRQSLGQGLEFLIYFQGNSAPDKSGLPSDRFSAERTGGSVSTLTIQRTQQEDSAVYLCASSLERTMGNTIYFGEGSWLTVV.

The V and J genes are TRBV5-1 and TRBJ1-1, with a tentative D call TRBD1 (6 bases). There are 15 residues in the CDR3. V lost 2 bases and J 4 bases, leaving 15 bases between the germline ends. CDR1 SGHRS and CDR2 YFSETQ come from the germline V gene. Written as DNA, the CDR3 is TGCGCCAGCAGCTTTGGGAGGGGGATTTCCACTGAAGCTTTCTTT. Encoded protein: CASSFGRGISTEAFF.

The V and J genes are TRBV7-2 and TRBJ2-1; D not resolved. V was clipped by 3 bases and J by 8 bases, with 11 bases between them. CDR1 is SGHTA and CDR2 is FQGNSA in the germline V gene. This CDR3 contains 13 residues. CDR3 in amino acids: CASSFDPSDEQFF. The CDR3 DNA sequence: TGTGCCAGCAGCTTCGACCCGTCAGATGAGCAGTTCTTC.

This clone was seen just once. The J gene is TRBJ2-7, the V gene TRBV6-2 or TRBV6-3; 9 positions agree with TRBD1. The CDR3 spans 19 residues. Germline loops: CDR1 MNHEY, CDR2 SVGEGT. J gave up 4 bases and V 2 bases, and 18 bases lay outside the gene matches. DNA for the CDR3: TGTGCCAGCAGTTACGCCGGGACAGGGATCGGGGAGAGGGCTTACGAGCAGTACTTC. Residues: CASSYAGTGIGERAYEQYF.

The chain is built from TRBV7-3 and TRBJ2-1, with D hard to call. The CDR3 contains 14 residues. Germline loops: CDR1 SGHTA, CDR2 FQGTGA. V gave up 5 bases and J gave up 4 bases, with 12 bases separating them. The CDR3 protein is CASSPGVRYNEQFF. DNA of the CDR3: TGTGCCAGCAGCCCAGGAGTGAGATACAATGAGCAGTTCTTC.

This clone was seen a few times. The genes are TRBV5-6 and TRBJ2-7; 9 bases fit TRBD1. Germline CDR1 is SGHDT and CDR2 is YYEEEE. CDR3 length equals 15 residues. V lost 3 bases, J lost 6 bases, and 10 bases stayed unmatched. CDR3 nucleotides: TGTGCCAGCAGCTCAGGGACAGGGTTCAAGGCCGAGCAGTACTTC. The encoded protein is CASSSGTGFKAEQYF.

The chain recombines TRBV27 with TRBJ1-4; 11 bases are shared with TRBD1. V lost 6 bases and J lost 12; bases outside the gene matches: 9. The CDR3 is 14 amino acids. From germline, CDR1 is MNHEY and CDR2 SMNVEV (reference sequence). This chain's CDR3 is CASRPGQGESELFF. For the CDR3, the DNA is TGTGCCAGCAGACCGGGACAGGGGGAGTCGGAACTGTTTTTT.

The J gene is TRBJ2-7, the V gene TRBV24-1, with a weak D call TRBD2 (6 bases). Germline CDR1 KGHDR, CDR2 SFDVKD. The CDR3 runs 13 residues. The ends were cut back, 2 bases at V and 4 bases at J, with 8 bases in the middle. CDR3 DNA sequence: TGTGCCACCAGTGATTCTAGCGAGTACGAGCAGTACTTC. Residues: CATSDSSEYEQYF.

The chain combines TRBV7-9 with TRBJ1-2, with 9 bases fitting TRBD1. Germline-derived CDR1 and CDR2 are SEHNR and FQNEAQ (reference sequence). Trimming removed 2 bases from V and 3 bases from J; junction bases left unmatched: 10. There are 17 residues in the CDR3. CDR3 region: CASSLPRQGVRDYGYTF. The CDR3 DNA follows: TGTGCCAGCAGCTTACCGCGACAGGGGGTTAGGGACTATGGCTACACCTTC.

This chain links TRBV6-2 or TRBV6-3 with TRBJ1-2; TRBD1 matches at 8 bases. The germline V gene encodes CDR1 MNHEY and CDR2 SVGEGT. V was pared by 5 bases and J by 5 bases, with 13 bases of the junction left unmatched. The CDR3 runs 16 residues. CDR3 amino acids: CASSLHRTGTSYGYTF. CDR3 nucleotide sequence: TGTGCCAGCAGTCTACACCGGACAGGGACTTCTTATGGCTACACCTTC.

The gene calls are TRBV19 and TRBJ2-1; TRBD2 aligns across 8 bases. J lost 10 bases, V lost 7 bases, and 9 bases had no gene match. Germline V gives CDR1 LNHDA, CDR2 SQIVND (reference sequence). The CDR3 length is 13 residues. The chain's CDR3 is CASIAGGRAEQFF. The CDR3 nucleotides read TGTGCCAGTATTGCGGGAGGACGAGCGGAGCAGTTCTTC.

Concerning this clone itself: Other DNA sequences in the sample encode the same CDR3. This chain links TRBV27 with TRBJ2-7, with a possible D match to TRBD2 (5 bases). The CDR3 contains 13 residues. Germline values: CDR1 MNHEY, CDR2 SMNVEV (reference sequence). Trimming removed 2 bases from V and 4 bases from J, with 9 bases in between. The CDR3 region is CASSLGRDYEQYF. CDR3 DNA: TGTGCCAGCAGTTTAGGGAGAGATTACGAGCAGTACTTC.

CDR3 bases: TGTGCCAGCAGCTTCGACAGGGGTGACGAAAAACTGTTTTTT. This encodes CASSFDRGDEKLFF. The rearrangement uses TRBV5-4 and TRBJ1-4; TRBD1 matches at 8 bases. After removal of 2 bases from V and 8 bases from J, the junction contained 5 bases not matched to a gene. CDR1 is SGHNT, CDR2 YYREEE, per germline (reference sequence). The CDR3 runs to 14 residues. Filled out from reference TRBV5-4 and TRBJ1-4, the complete variable domain reads ETGVTQSPTHLIKTRGQQVTLRCSSQSGHNTVSWYQQALGQGPQFIFQYYREEENGRGNFPPRFSGLQFPNYSSELNVNALELDDSALYLCASSFDRGDEKLFFGSGTQLSVL.

The rearrangement uses TRBV5-5 and TRBJ1-1; TRBD1 matches at 7 bases. Germline V lookup: CDR1 SGHKS, CDR2 YYEKEE (reference sequence). The CDR3 covers 15 residues. V was clipped by 4 bases and J by 3 bases; unmatched bases: 9. CDR3 DNA sequence: TGTGCCAGCAGCAAAACAGGGGATTGGTACACTGAAGCTTTCTTT. This gives the protein CASSKTGDWYTEAFF.

The chain is built from TRBV9 and TRBJ2-3; 12 bases map to TRBD2. Trimming removed 4 bases from V and 6 bases from J; junction bases left unmatched: 21. The CDR3 spans 20 residues. Germline CDR1 reads SGDLS; CDR2 reads YYNGEE. The CDR3 nucleotides are TGTGCCAGCAGCTTCACCACCGGCCCAGCCGGGACTAGCGGGCCGGATACGCAGTATTTT. Translated: CASSFTTGPAGTSGPDTQYF.